This T cell receptor beta chain was found in a study of T cells in Graves' hyperthyroidism and ophthalmopathy. What was amplified from RNA transcripts were TCR beta CDR3 regions. The HTBI primer set was used in a first-round RT-PCR of the TCR CDR3. TCRdb re-called the multiplex PCR reads through MiXCR, storing one row per CDR3 protein. Of around 660,000 distinct CDR3 sequences listed, about 45% are singletons. This clonotype was seen a handful of times. Its antigen is still unknown. Reasons for excluding patients were uncontrolled infection, other autoimmune disease, pregnancy or lactation. Study-level results: Stable hyperthyroidism and ophthalmopathy were separated using 13 V-J signatures.

V lost 3 bases to trimming and J lost 1 base; unmatched junction nucleotides: 6. CDR3 length equals 15 residues. Germline CDR1 and CDR2: SGHRS and YFSETQ. The TCR comes from an adult man with Graves' disease, either hyperthyroidism or ophthalmopathy (not recorded which). Sequencing was performed on peripheral blood or thyroid tissue (not recorded which). This chain uses TRBV5-1 with TRBJ1-1, with 7 bases aligning to TRBD1. The CDR3 bases are TGCGCCAGCAGCTGGGGGACAGTGCAGAACACTGAAGCTTTCTTT. This encodes CASSWGTVQNTEAFF.